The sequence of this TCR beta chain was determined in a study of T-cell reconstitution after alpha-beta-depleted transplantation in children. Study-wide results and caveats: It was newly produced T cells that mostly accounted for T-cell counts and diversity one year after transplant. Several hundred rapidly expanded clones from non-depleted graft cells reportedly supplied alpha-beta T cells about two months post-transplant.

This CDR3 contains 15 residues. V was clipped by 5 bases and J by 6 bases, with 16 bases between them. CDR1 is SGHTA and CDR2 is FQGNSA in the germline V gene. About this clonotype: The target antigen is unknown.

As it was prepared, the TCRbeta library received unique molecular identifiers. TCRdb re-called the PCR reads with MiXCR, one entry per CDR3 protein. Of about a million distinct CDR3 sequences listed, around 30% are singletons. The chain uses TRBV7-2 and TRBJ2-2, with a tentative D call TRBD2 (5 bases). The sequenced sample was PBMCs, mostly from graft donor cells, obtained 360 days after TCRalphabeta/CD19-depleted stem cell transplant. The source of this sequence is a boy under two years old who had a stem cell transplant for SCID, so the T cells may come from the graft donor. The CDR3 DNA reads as TGTGCCAGCAGCCATCCGGGGTCCCTCGCCGGGGAGCTGTTTTTT. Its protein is CASSHPGSLAGELFF.